Below, 3 T cell receptor beta chains from the same sample are listed, as sequenced in a study of cytomegalovirus exposure and HLA in healthy donors. Clones were sequenced by immunoSEQ multiplex PCR, and TCRdb holds only the in-frame ones, with some missing. The sample has about 170,000 clones, about 96% seen once; the top ten hold more than 0.7%. Material for sequencing was PBMCs. Receptors originate from a woman between 18 and 30 years old in good health and CMV-seronegative.

V usage is TRBV13 and J usage is TRBJ2-1, with 14 positions matching TRBD2. The CDR3 is 17 residues long. Unmatched junction bases numbered 4, after V lost 6 bases and J lost 0 bases. Germline V gene data show CDR1 as PRHDT and CDR2 as FYEKMQ (reference sequence). CDR3 residues: CASRRLAGGNSYNEQFF. The CDR3 nucleotides are TGTGCCAGCAGGCGACTAGCGGGGGGGAACTCCTACAATGAGCAGTTCTTC. The whole variable domain, remainder taken from reference TRBV13 and TRBJ2-1, is AAGVIQSPRHLIKEKRETATLKCYPIPRHDTVYWYQQGPGQDPQFLISFYEKMQSDKGSIPDRFSAQQFSDYHSELNMSSLELGDSALYFCASRRLAGGNSYNEQFFGPGTRLTVL.

The V and J genes are TRBV10-3 and TRBJ2-5; 8 nucleotides match TRBD2. The germline gives CDR1 ENHRY, CDR2 SYGVKD. CDR3 length: 13 amino acids. With V trimmed by 5 bases and J by 5 bases, 4 bases remained unmatched. The CDR3 region is CAISQAGVETQYF. CDR3 nucleotide sequence: TGTGCCATCAGTCAAGCGGGGGTTGAGACCCAGTACTTC.

In this sample, this clone turned up once. The chain combines TRBV7-8 with TRBJ2-2; 10 nucleotides align to TRBD2. Germline CDR1 SGHVS, CDR2 FQNEAQ. CDR3 length equals 16 residues. Trimming took 4 bases from V and 9 from J; bases not matched to a gene: 11. The CDR3 coding sequence is TGTGCCAGCAGCTCATTAGCGGGGGGAGCCATCCGGGAGCTGTTTTTT. Translating it yields CASSSLAGGAIRELFF. Looking up the rest from reference TRBV7-8 and TRBJ2-2 gives the full variable domain: GAGVSQSPRYKVAKRGQDVALRCDPISGHVSLFWYQQALGQGPEFLTYFQNEAQLDKSGLPSDRFFAERPEGSVSTLKIQRTQQEDSAVYLCASSSLAGGAIRELFFGEGSRLTVL.